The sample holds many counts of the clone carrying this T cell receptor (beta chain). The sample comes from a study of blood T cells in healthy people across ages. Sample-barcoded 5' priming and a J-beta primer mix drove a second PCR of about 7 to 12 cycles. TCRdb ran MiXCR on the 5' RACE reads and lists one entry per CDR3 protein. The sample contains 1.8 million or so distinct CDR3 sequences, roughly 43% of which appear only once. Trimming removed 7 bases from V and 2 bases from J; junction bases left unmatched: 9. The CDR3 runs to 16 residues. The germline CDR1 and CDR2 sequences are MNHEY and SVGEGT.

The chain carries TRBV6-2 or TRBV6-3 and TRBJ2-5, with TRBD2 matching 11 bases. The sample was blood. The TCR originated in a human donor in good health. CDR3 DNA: TGTGCCAGCACCACACTAGCGGGGGAATCTCAAGAGACCCAGTACTTC. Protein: CASTTLAGESQETQYF.